This T cell receptor (beta chain) was observed in a study of cytomegalovirus exposure and HLA in healthy donors. Study observations and caveats: TCR beta chains numbering approximately 150 were designated cytomegalovirus-associated.

Vbeta (60) and Jbeta (13) primers were used in the PCR. The protocol was immunoSEQ multiplex PCR, while the TCRdb copy is restricted to in-frame clones and leaves out a portion. Recorded here are about 150,000 clones; the top ten clones represent roughly 1.9%. Trimming stripped 6 bases from V and 4 bases from J, with 16 bases between. Germline loops: CDR1 LNHNV, CDR2 YYDKDF (reference sequence). This CDR3 comprises 14 residues. With regard to this clone: Antigen specificity is unknown.

The chain is built from TRBV15 and TRBJ2-7, with a possible D match to TRBD1 (5 bases). The sequenced sample was PBMCs. The TCR was taken from a man aged 25 to 40 in good health and CMV-seronegative. DNA of the CDR3: TGTGCCACCAGTATGGGGTCAGGGCTATACGAGCAGTACTTC. Translation: CATSMGSGLYEQYF.